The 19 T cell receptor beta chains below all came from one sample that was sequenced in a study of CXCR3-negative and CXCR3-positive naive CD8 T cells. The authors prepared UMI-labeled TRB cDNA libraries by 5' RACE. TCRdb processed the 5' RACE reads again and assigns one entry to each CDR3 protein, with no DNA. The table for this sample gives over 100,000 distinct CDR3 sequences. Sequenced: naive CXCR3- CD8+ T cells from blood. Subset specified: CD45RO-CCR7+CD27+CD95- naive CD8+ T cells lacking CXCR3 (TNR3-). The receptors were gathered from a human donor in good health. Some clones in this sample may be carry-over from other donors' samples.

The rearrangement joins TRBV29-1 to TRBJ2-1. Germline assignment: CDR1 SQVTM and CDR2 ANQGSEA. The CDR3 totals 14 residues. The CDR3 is CSVAAGALYNEQFF.

CDR3 in amino acids: CASTRGDNYGYTF. The rearrangement uses TRBV7-2 and TRBJ1-2; the TCRdb D gene call, TRBD1, has no DNA to confirm it. Germline-derived CDR1 and CDR2 are SGHTA and FQGNSA. The CDR3 sequence is 13 residues long.

The CDR3 region is CASSYGQNTGELFF. This chain joins TRBV12-3 or TRBV12-4 and TRBJ2-2. The CDR3 has 14 residues.

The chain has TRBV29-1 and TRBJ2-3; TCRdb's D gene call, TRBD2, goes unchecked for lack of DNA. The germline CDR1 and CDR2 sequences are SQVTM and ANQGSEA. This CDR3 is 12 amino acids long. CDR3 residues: CSVGTRVDTQYF.

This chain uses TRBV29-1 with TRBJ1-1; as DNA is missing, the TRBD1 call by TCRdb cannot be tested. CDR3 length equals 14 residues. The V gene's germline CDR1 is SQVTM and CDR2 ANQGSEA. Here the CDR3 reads CSVRGGDLGAEAFF.

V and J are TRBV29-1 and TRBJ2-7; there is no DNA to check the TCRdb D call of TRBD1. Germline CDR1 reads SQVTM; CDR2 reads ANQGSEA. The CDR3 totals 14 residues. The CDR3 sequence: CSATGAPGSYEQYF.

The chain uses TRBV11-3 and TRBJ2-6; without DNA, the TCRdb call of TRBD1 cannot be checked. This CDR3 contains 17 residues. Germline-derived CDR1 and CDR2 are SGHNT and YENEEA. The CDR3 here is CASSLSGDSTGANVLTF.

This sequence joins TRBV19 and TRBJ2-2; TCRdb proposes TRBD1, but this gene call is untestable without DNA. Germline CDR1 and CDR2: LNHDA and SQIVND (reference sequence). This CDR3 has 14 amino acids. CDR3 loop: CASRDSANTGELFF.

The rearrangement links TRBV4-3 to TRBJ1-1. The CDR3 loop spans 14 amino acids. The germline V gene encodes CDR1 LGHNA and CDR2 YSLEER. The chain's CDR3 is CASSQGLLNTEAFF.

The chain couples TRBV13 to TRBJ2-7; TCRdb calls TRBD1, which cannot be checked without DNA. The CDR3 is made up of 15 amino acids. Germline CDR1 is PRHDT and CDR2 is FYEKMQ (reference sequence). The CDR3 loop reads CASSHRTGEGYEQYF. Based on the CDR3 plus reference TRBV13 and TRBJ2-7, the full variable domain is AAGVIQSPRHLIKEKRETATLKCYPIPRHDTVYWYQQGPGQDPQFLISFYEKMQSDKGSIPDRFSAQQFSDYHSELNMSSLELGDSALYFCASSHRTGEGYEQYFGPGTRLTVT.

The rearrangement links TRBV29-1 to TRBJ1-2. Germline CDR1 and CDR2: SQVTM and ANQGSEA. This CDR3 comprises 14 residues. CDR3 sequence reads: CSVEVSQGGYGYTF. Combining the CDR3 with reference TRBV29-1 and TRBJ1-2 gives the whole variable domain SAVISQKPSRDICQRGTSLTIQCQVDSQVTMMFWYRQQPGQSLTLIATANQGSEATYESGFVIDKFPISRPNLTFSTLTVSNMSPEDSSIYLCSVEVSQGGYGYTFGSGTRLTVV.

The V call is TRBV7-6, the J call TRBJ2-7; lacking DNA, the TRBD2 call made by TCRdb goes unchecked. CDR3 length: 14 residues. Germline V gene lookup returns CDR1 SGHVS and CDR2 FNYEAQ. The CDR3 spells CASSPWGRGYEQYF.

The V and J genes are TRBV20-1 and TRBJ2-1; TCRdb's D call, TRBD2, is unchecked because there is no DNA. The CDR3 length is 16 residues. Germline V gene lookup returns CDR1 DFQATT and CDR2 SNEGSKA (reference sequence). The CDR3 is CSARDVETSARNEQFF.

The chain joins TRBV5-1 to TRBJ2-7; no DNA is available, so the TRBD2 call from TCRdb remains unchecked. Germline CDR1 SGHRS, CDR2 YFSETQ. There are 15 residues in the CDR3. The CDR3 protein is CASSPLASGIYEQYF.

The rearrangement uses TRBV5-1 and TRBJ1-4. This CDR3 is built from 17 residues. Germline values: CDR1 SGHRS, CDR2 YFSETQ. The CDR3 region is CASSFLFPDATNEKLFF.

The CDR3 here is CASSSKQGNTEAFF. This chain joins TRBV19 and TRBJ1-1; the TRBD1 assignment by TCRdb is unverifiable without DNA. Per germline, CDR1 LNHDA and CDR2 SQIVND (reference sequence). The CDR3 consists of 14 residues.

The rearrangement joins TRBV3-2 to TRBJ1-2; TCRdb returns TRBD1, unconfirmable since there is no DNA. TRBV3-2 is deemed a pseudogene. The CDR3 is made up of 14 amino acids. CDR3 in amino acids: CASSQLDRKGGYTF.

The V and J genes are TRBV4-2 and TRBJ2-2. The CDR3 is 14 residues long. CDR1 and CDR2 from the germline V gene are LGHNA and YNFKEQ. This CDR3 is CASSQGFESGELFF.

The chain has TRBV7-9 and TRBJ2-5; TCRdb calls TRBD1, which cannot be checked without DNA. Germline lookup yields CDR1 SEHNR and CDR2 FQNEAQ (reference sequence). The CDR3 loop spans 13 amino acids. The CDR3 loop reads CASSSAGIETQYF.